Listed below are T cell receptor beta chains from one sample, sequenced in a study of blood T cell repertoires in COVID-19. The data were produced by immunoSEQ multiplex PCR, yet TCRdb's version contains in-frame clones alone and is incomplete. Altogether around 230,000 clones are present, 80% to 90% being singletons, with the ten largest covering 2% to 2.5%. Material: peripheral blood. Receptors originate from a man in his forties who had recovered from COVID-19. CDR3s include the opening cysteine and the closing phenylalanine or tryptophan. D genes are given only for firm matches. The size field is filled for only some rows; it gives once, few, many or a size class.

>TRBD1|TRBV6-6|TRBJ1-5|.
TGTGCCAGCAGCGGGACAGGGTCTAATAATCAGCCCCAGCATTTT
CASSGTGSNNQPQHF
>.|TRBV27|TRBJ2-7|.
TGTGCCAGCAGTTTACGGGGTTCCTACAACGAGCAGTACTTC
CASSLRGSYNEQYF
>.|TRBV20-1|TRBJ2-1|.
TGCAGTGCTTACCTAGCTGGTGAGCAGTTCTTC
CSAYLAGEQFF
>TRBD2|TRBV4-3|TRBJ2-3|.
TGCGCCAGCAGCCAGGGGAGCGGGGGAAGCTATAGCACAGATACGCAGTATTTT
CASSQGSGGSYSTDTQYF
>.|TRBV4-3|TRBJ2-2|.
TGCGCCAGCAGCCCTGGGAGGGGGGACCACACCGGGGAGCTGTTTTTT
CASSPGRGDHTGELFF
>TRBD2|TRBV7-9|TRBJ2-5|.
TGTGCCAGCAGCTTAGGATTTGTTAGCGGGAGATTGGAGACCCAGTACTTC
CASSLGFVSGRLETQYF
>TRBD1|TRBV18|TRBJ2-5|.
TGTGCCAGCTCACTTACCGGGACAGGGGGCGAGACCCAGTACTTC
CASSLTGTGGETQYF
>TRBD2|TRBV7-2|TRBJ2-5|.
TGTGCCAGCAGCGCTGGGGCGGGAGACGGTGAGACCCAGTACTTC
CASSAGAGDGETQYF
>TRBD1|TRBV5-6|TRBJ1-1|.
TGTGCCAGCAGGGAGTTAGGGACAGGGAGAACTGAAGCTTTCTTT
CASRELGTGRTEAFF
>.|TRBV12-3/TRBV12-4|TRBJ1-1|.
TGTGCCAGCAAGACAGACGATAGTGAAGCTTTCTTT
CASKTDDSEAFF
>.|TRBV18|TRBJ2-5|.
TGTGCCAGCTCACCCCCAGGGGAACAAGAGACCCAGTACTTC
CASSPPGEQETQYF
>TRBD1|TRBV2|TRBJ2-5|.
TGTGCCAGCGGGGGACAGGAGGCCCAAGAGACCCAGTACTTC
CASGGQEAQETQYF
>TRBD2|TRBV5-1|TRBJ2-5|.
TGCGCCAGCAGCTTGGTTGCGGGAGACGGAGAGACCCAGTACTTC
CASSLVAGDGETQYF
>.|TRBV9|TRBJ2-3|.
TGTGCCAGCAGCGTAGGGGTAGCAGCGGATACGCAGTATTTT
CASSVGVAADTQYF
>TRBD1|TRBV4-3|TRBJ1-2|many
TGCGCCAGCAGCCAAGGTGGGGGACAGGGTTACGGCTACACCTTC
CASSQGGGQGYGYTF
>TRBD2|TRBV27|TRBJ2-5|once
TGTGCCAGCAGTCCCTCTAGCGGGAGATCAGAGACCCAGTACTTC
CASSPSSGRSETQYF
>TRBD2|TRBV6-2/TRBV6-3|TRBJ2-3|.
TGTGCCAGCAGTTCGGAGCGGGAGGCGGCAGATACGCAGTATTTT
CASSSEREAADTQYF
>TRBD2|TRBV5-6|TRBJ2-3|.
TGTGCCAGCAGCTGGAGGACTAGCGGGGGGGATACGCAGTATTTT
CASSWRTSGGDTQYF
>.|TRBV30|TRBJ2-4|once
TGTGCCTGGAGTCAGGACTATTTTCTCCCTTCAGCCAAAAACATTCAGTACTTC
CAWSQDYFLPSAKNIQYF
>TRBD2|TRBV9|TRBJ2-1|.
TGTGCCAGCAGCGTTAGCGGGAGCTCCTACAATGAGCAGTTCTTC
CASSVSGSSYNEQFF
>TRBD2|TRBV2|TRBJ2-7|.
TGTGCCAGCGCTAGCGGGAGTCAATCCGAGCAGTACTTC
CASASGSQSEQYF
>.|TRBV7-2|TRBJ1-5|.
TGTGCCAGCAGCTTAGATAGTCAGCCCCAGCATTTT
CASSLDSQPQHF
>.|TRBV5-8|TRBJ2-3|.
TGTGCCAGCAGCGGGGGACTTGGTTTGACAGATACGCAGTATTTT
CASSGGLGLTDTQYF
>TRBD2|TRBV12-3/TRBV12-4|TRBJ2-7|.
TGTGCCAGCAGTTCGGCGGGAGTCTACGAGCAGTACTTC
CASSSAGVYEQYF
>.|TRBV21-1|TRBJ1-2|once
TGTGCCAGCAGCATAAAAGGGGTCGGGGGCTACACCTTC
CASSIKGVGGYTF
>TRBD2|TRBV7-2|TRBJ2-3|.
TGTGCCAGCAGCCCAGGACTAGCGGGGGGCACAGATACGCAGTATTTT
CASSPGLAGGTDTQYF
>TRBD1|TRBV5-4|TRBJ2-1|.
TGTGCCAGCAGTCCCGGGACAGCCTACAATGAGCAGTTCTTC
CASSPGTAYNEQFF